These T cell receptor beta chains were read from a single sample in a study of cytomegalovirus exposure and HLA in healthy donors. Generated by immunoSEQ multiplex PCR, the TCRdb table keeps only in-frame clones and is missing some. The sample lists around 70,000 clones, 85% to 95% occurring once. What was sequenced was PBMCs. All receptors come from a woman younger than 35 in good health and CMV-seronegative. Each CDR3 is given with its conserved first and last residue. D genes are given only for firm matches. The listing skips clone size in some rows; elsewhere it reads once, few, many or a size class.

j_call d_call v_call clone_size cdr3_aa cdr3_nt
TRBJ2-3 NA TRBV18 NA CASSNRKPTDTQYF TGTGCCAGCTCAAACAGGAAGCCCACAGATACGCAGTATTTT
TRBJ2-5 TRBD2 TRBV6-5 once CASSYPTSGGAETQYF TGTGCCAGCAGTTACCCTACTAGCGGGGGAGCGGAGACCCAGTACTTC
TRBJ2-2 NA TRBV5-1 NA CASSSRAGDTGELFF TGCGCCAGCAGCTCACGGGCAGGGGACACCGGGGAGCTGTTTTTT
TRBJ2-5 TRBD2 TRBV28 NA CASSSYGLAGAKNPRETQYF TGTGCCAGCAGTTCATATGGACTAGCGGGGGCAAAAAACCCGCGAGAGACCCAGTACTTC
TRBJ2-5 TRBD2 TRBV9 NA CASSVSSGEETQYF TGTGCCAGCAGCGTTAGTAGCGGGGAAGAGACCCAGTACTTC
TRBJ2-1 NA TRBV18 NA CASSTLYNEQFF TGTGCCAGCTCAACTTTATACAATGAGCAGTTCTTC
TRBJ2-5 TRBD2 TRBV5-1 NA CASSSSGGADGQETQYF TGCGCCAGCAGCTCTAGCGGGGGGGCGGATGGGCAAGAGACCCAGTACTTC
TRBJ1-5 NA TRBV7-9 NA CASSEYQGQPQHF TGTGCCAGCAGCGAATACCAGGGACAGCCCCAGCATTTT
TRBJ2-2 NA TRBV7-9 NA CARPGVFGELFF TGTGCCAGGCCCGGGGTTTTTGGGGAGCTGTTTTTT
TRBJ1-4 TRBD1 TRBV5-1 NA CASRNLGQGHEKLFF TGCGCCAGCAGGAACCTGGGACAGGGACATGAAAAACTGTTTTTT
TRBJ1-2 NA TRBV2 NA CASSDWLRAGSGYTF TGTGCCAGCAGTGATTGGTTGAGGGCGGGAAGTGGCTACACCTTC
TRBJ1-2 NA TRBV6-6 NA CASSLQAVDGYTF TGTGCCAGCAGCCTCCAAGCGGTCGATGGCTACACCTTC
TRBJ2-2 NA TRBV6-4 NA CASSDSSTGELFF TGTGCCAGCAGTGACTCTAGCACCGGGGAGCTGTTTTTT
TRBJ2-1 TRBD1 TRBV27 NA CASGNRGAYNEQFF TGTGCCAGCGGAAACAGGGGCGCCTACAATGAGCAGTTCTTC
TRBJ2-3 NA TRBV7-2 NA CASSLEIPTDTQYF TGTGCCAGCAGCTTAGAAATTCCGACAGATACGCAGTATTTT
TRBJ1-1 NA TRBV19 NA CASNRRSHTEAFF TGTGCCAGCAACCGTCGGTCCCACACTGAAGCTTTCTTT
TRBJ2-1 NA TRBV9 NA CASSALAGTIYNEQFF TGTGCCAGCAGCGCCCTGGCGGGGACGATCTACAATGAGCAGTTCTTC
TRBJ1-4 NA TRBV5-1 NA CASSGGQLINEKLFF TGCGCCAGCAGCGGTGGACAGCTTATAAATGAAAAACTGTTTTTT
TRBJ2-2 NA TRBV11-3 NA CASSLGQPGELFF TGTGCCAGCAGCTTAGGACAGCCCGGGGAGCTGTTTTTT
TRBJ2-7 NA TRBV28 NA CASSLMPSTGYSREQYF TGTGCCAGCAGTTTAATGCCCTCAACAGGGTACTCACGCGAGCAGTACTTC
TRBJ1-2 NA TRBV7-8 NA CASSLVREPTTTYGYTF TGTGCCAGCAGCTTAGTTCGCGAGCCGACTACTACCTATGGCTACACCTTC
TRBJ2-1 TRBD2 TRBV19 NA CASSLPSLAALYNEQFF TGTGCCAGTAGTCTCCCATCGCTAGCGGCGTTATACAATGAGCAGTTCTTC
TRBJ2-7 NA TRBV2 NA CASSPLRTSSSYEQYF TGTGCCAGCAGCCCCTTACGGACATCGAGCTCCTACGAGCAGTACTTC
TRBJ1-1 TRBD1 TRBV2 NA CASSENRGRGTEAFF TGTGCCAGCAGTGAAAACAGGGGGCGAGGAACTGAAGCTTTCTTT
TRBJ2-5 TRBD1 TRBV19 NA CASSMGQGQETQYF TGTGCCAGTAGTATGGGACAGGGCCAAGAGACCCAGTACTTC
TRBJ1-2 TRBD1 TRBV19 NA CASHSGRGEKGYGYTF TGTGCCAGCCACTCCGGCAGGGGGGAAAAGGGTTATGGCTACACCTTC
TRBJ1-2 NA TRBV7-2 NA CASSLQGNYGYTF TGTGCCAGCAGCCTCCAGGGCAACTATGGCTACACCTTC
TRBJ2-5 TRBD1 TRBV6-1 NA CASSETRQGATAQYF TGTGCCAGCAGTGAAACCAGACAGGGGGCCACGGCCCAGTACTTC
TRBJ1-5 NA TRBV18 NA CASSRQGIEPQHF TGTGCCAGCTCAAGGCAGGGTATAGAGCCCCAGCATTTT
TRBJ2-5 NA TRBV15 once CATSRRAYQETQYF TGTGCCACCAGCAGACGAGCGTACCAAGAGACCCAGTACTTC
TRBJ1-3 TRBD1 TRBV19 NA CASSVPGTGNTIYF TGTGCCAGTAGTGTACCCGGGACAGGGAACACCATATATTTT
TRBJ1-6 NA TRBV6-5 NA CASSRRGVENSPLHF TGTGCCAGCAGTCGAAGGGGCGTAGAGAATTCACCCCTCCACTTT
TRBJ1-1 NA TRBV4-1 NA CASSPPGSISLNTEAFF TGCGCCAGCAGCCCCCCAGGTTCCATATCCCTGAACACTGAAGCTTTCTTT
TRBJ1-1 NA TRBV9 NA CASSGGGNTEAFF TGTGCCAGCAGCGGGGGGGGAAACACTGAAGCTTTCTTT
TRBJ2-1 TRBD2 TRBV7-2 NA CASSLTSGGANEQFF TGTGCCAGCAGCCTTACTAGCGGGGGGGCGAATGAGCAGTTCTTC
TRBJ1-1 NA TRBV27 NA CASSWGQGRMNTEAFF TGTGCCAGCAGTTGGGGGCAGGGACGCATGAACACTGAAGCTTTCTTT